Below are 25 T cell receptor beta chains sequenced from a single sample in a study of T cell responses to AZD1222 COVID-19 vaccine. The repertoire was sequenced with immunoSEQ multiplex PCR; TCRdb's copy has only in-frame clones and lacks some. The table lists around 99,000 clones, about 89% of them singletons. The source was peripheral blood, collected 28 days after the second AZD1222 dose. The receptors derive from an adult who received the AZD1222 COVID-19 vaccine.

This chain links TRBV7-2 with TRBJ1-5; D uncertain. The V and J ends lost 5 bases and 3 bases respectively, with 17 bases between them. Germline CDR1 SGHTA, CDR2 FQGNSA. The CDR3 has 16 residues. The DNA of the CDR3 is TGTGCCAGCAGCCAGGCTCCCACGGGAGTCAATCAGCCCCAGCATTTT. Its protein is CASSQAPTGVNQPQHF. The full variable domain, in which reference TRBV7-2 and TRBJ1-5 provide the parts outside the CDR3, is GAGVSQSPSNKVTEKGKDVELRCDPISGHTALYWYRQSLGQGLEFLIYFQGNSAPDKSGLPSDRFSAERTGGSVSTLTIQRTQQEDSAVYLCASSQAPTGVNQPQHFGDGTRLSIL.

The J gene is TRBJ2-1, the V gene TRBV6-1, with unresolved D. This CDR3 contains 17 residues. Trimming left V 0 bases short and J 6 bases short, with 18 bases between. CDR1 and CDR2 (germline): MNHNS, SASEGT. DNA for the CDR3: TGTGCCAGCAGTGAAGCGCTTTTCCAGCGCCTACTCAATGAGCAGTTCTTC. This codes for CASSEALFQRLLNEQFF.

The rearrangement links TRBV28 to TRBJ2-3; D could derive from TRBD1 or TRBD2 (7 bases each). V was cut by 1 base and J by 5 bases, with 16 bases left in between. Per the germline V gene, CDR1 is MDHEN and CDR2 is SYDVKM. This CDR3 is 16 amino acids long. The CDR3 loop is CASSLSDREGEDTQYF. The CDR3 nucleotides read TGTGCCAGCAGTTTATCTGACAGGGAGGGTGAAGATACGCAGTATTTT. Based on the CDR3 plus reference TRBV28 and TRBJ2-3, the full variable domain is DVKVTQSSRYLVKRTGEKVFLECVQDMDHENMFWYRQDPGLGLRLIYFSYDVKMKEKGDIPEGYSVSREKKERFSLILESASTNQTSMYLCASSLSDREGEDTQYFGPGTRLTVL.

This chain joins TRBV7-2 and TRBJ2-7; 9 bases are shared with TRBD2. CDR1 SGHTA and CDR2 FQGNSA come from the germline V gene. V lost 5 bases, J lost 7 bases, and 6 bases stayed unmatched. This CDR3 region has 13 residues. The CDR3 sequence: CASSPKLAGEQYF. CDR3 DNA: TGTGCCAGCAGCCCCAAACTAGCGGGTGAGCAGTACTTC.

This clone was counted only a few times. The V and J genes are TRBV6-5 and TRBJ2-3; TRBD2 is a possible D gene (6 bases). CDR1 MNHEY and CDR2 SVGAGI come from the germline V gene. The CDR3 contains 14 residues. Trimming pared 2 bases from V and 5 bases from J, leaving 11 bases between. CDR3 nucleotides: TGTGCCAGCAGTTACGGAGGGGCTAGAGATACGCAGTATTTT. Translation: CASSYGGARDTQYF.

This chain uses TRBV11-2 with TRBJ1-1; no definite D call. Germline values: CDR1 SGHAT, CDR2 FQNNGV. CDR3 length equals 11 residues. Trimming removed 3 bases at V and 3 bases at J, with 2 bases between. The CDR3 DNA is TGTGCCAGCAGCTTCCACACTGAAGCTTTCTTT. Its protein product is CASSFHTEAFF.

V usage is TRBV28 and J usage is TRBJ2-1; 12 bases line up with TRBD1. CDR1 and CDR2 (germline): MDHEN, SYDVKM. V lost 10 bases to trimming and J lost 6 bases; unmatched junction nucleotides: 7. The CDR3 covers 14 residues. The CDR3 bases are TGTGCCACCAGGGGGGACAGGGGGCTCAATGAGCAGTTCTTC. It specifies CATRGDRGLNEQFF.

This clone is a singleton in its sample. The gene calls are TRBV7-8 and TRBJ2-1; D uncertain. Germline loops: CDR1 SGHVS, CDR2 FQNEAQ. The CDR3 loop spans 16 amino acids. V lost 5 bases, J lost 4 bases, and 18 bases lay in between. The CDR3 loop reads CASSPGWSTPYNEQFF. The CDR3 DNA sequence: TGTGCCAGCAGCCCCGGTTGGTCCACACCTTACAATGAGCAGTTCTTC.

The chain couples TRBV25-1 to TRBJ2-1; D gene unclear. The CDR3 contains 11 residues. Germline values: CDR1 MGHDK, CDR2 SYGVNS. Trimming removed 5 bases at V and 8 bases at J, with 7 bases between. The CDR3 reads CASSWGDEQFF. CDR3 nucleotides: TGTGCCAGCAGTTGGGGTGATGAGCAGTTCTTC.

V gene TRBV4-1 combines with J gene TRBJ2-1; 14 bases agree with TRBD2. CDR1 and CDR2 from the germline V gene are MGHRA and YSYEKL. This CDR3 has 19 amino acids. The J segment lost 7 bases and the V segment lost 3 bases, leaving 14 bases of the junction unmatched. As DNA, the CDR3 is TGCGCCAGCAGCCACCCCCTGGGACTAGCGGGAGCAAGTTTGAATGAGCAGTTCTTC. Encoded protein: CASSHPLGLAGASLNEQFF.

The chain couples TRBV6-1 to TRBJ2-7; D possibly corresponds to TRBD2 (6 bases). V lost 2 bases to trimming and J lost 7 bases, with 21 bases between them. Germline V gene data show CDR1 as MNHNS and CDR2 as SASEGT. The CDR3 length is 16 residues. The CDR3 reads CASSEIDRDLGGEQYF. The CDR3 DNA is TGTGCCAGCAGTGAAATAGACCGGGACTTGGGGGGAGAGCAGTACTTC.

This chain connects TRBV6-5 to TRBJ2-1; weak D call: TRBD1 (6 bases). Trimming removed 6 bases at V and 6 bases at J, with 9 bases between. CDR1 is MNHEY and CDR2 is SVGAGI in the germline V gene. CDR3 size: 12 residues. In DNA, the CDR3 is TGTGCCAGCAGCTCGACAGGCAATGAGCAGTTCTTC. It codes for CASSSTGNEQFF.

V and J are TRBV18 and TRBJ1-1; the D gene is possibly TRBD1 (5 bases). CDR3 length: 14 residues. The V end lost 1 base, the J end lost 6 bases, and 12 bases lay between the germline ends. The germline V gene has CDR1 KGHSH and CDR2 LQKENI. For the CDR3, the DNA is TGTGCCAGCTCACCACAGGGGTTGATCGCTGAAGCTTTCTTT. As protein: CASSPQGLIAEAFF.

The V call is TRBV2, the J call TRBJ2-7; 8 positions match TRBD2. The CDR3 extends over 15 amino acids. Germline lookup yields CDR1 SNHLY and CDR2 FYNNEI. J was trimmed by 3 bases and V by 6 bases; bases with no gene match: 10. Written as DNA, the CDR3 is TGTGCCAGCAGCGCTTACGCGGGAGGCGGCTACGAGCAGTACTTC. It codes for CASSAYAGGGYEQYF.

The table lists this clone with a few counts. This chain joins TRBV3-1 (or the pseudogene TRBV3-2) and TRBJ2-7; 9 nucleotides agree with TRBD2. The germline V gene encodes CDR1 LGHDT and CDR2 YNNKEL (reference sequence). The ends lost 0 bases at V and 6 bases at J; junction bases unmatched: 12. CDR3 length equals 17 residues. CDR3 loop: CASSQERIAGDSGEQYF. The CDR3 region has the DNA TGTGCCAGCAGCCAAGAACGGATAGCGGGAGACAGCGGCGAGCAGTACTTC.

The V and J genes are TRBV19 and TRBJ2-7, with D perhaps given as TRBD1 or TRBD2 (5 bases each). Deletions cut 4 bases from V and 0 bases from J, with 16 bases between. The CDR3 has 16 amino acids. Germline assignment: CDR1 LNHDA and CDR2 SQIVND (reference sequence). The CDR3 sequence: CASSTWDGLSSYEQYF. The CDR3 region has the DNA TGTGCCAGTAGTACTTGGGACGGACTGAGCTCCTACGAGCAGTACTTC.

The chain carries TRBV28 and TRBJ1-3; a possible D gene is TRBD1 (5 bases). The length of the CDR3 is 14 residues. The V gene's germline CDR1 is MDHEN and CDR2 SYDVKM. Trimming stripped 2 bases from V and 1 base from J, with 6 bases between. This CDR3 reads CASSLDRSGNTIYF. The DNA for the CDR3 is TGTGCCAGCAGTTTAGACAGATCTGGAAACACCATATATTTT.

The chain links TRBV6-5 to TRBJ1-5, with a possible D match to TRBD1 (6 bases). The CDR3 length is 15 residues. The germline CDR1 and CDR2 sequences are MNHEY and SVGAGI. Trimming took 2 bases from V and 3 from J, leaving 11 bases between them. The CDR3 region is CASSYAQGINQPQHF. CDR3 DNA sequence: TGTGCCAGCAGTTACGCACAGGGAATCAATCAGCCCCAGCATTTT.

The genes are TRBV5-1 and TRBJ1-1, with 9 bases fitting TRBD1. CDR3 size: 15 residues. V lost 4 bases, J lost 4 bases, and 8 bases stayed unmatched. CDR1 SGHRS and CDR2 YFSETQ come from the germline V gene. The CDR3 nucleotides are TGCGCCAGCAGCAAGAGGACAGGGGAGGGCACTGAAGCTTTCTTT. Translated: CASSKRTGEGTEAFF.

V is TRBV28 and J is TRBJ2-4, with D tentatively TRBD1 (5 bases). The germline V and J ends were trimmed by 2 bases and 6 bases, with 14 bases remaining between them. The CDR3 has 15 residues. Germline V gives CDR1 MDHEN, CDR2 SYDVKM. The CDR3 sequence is CASSLTPRGRNIQYF. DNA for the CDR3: TGTGCCAGCAGTTTAACCCCAAGGGGCAGAAACATTCAGTACTTC.

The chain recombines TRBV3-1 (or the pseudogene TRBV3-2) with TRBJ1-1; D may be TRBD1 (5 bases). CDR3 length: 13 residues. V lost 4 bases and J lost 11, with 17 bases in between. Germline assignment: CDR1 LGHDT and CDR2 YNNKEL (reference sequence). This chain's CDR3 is CASSRPGPGGAFF. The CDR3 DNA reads TGTGCCAGCAGCCGACCGGGCCCCGGGGGGGCTTTCTTT.

CDR3 coding DNA: TGCAGCGTTGTAAACAGGGCTAACTATGGCTACACCTTC. Translation: CSVVNRANYGYTF. The rearrangement uses TRBV29-1 and TRBJ1-2; the D gene is possibly TRBD1 (6 bases). The CDR3 is 13 residues long. Germline CDR1 reads SQVTM; CDR2 reads ANQGSEA. Trimming took 4 bases from V and 0 from J, leaving 9 bases between them.

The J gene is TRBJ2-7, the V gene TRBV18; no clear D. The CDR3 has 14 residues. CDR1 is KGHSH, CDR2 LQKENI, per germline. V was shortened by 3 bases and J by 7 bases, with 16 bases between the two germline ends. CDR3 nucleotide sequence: TGTGCCAGCTCACCGGAAGGACGAACTGGGGAGCAGTACTTC. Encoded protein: CASSPEGRTGEQYF.

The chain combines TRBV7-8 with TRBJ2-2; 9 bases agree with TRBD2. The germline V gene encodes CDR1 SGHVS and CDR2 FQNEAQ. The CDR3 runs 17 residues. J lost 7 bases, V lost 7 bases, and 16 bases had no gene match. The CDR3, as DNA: TGTGCCAGCACCAAAAGGTCTAGCGGGAATTTTGGCGGGGAGCTGTTTTTT. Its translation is CASTKRSSGNFGGELFF.

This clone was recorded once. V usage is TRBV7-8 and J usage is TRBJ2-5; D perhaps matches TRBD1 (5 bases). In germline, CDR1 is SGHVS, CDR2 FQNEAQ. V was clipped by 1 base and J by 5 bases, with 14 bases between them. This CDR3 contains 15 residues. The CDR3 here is CASSLEAGIEETQYF. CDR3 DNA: TGTGCCAGCAGCTTAGAGGCAGGGATAGAGGAGACCCAGTACTTC.